This T cell receptor (beta chain) was identified during a study of T cells in women clearing cervical HPV infection. Across the whole study: No precancer developed; the control's incident HPV16 infection cleared within 12 months. Broader study findings: Repertoire richness, not evenness, was significantly elevated in CIN3+ cases versus controls. Controls had more TRBV6-7 (approximately 0.16%) than cases (about 0.11%).

V was clipped by 1 base and J by 4 bases; unmatched bases: 6. This CDR3 is built from 15 residues. Germline-derived CDR1 and CDR2 are SNHLY and FYNNEI. Method: immunoSEQ multiplex PCR; TCRdb's copy keeps in-frame clones and lacks some. Its listing shows tens of thousands of clones. Each participant carried one incident cervical HPV16 infection only. About this clone itself: Its antigen is unknown. From the germline J gene comes the end of the CDR3, since the read stops 3 residues before it.

The receptor was derived from a woman between 18 and 70 years old with a cervical HPV16 infection that either progressed to CIN3+ or cleared (not recorded which). Sequences were obtained from blood buffy coat. The rearrangement links TRBV2 to TRBJ2-5, with 7 bases that match TRBD1. Partial CDR3 DNA: TGTGCCAGCAGTGAAGAAGGCAACAGGGGAGAGACC. Its translation: CASSEEGNRGET. The CDR3 reads in full as CASSEEGNRGETQYF.